Listed below are T cell receptor gamma chains from one sample, sequenced in a study of intestinal T cells in coeliac disease. TCRdb reapplied CATT to the multiplex PCR reads. Among about 810 gamma-chain clones listed, 50% were seen once. The specimen sequenced was a duodenal biopsy. All receptors derive from a human donor with celiac disease. CDR3s include the opening cysteine and the closing phenylalanine or tryptophan. Only some rows state a clone size, as once, few, many or a class for expanded clones.

V: TRGV9
size: .
J: TRGJ1/TRGJ2
DNA: TGTGCCTGTGGAGGGGTTTATTATAAGAAACTCTTT
CDR3: CACGGVYYKKLF

V: TRGV9
size: .
J: TRGJP1
DNA: TGTGCCCTTGTGGGAGCCCCCCCCGGTTGGTTCAAGATATTT
CDR3: CALVGAPPGWFKIF

V: TRGV3
size: .
J: TRGJ1/TRGJ2
DNA: TGTGCCACCTGGAGCTCCGTAGGGGATTATTATAAGAAACTCTTT
CDR3: CATWSSVGDYYKKLF

V: TRGV3
size: few
J: TRGJ1/TRGJ2
DNA: TGTGCCACCTGGGGGGATTCTAAGAAACTCTTT
CDR3: CATWGDSKKLF

V: TRGV8
size: few
J: TRGJ1/TRGJ2
DNA: TGTGCCACCGAAGATTATAAGAAACTCTTT
CDR3: CATEDYKKLF

V: TRGV2
size: few
J: TRGJP2
DNA: TGTGCCACCTGGGACGGGCAAACCGACGGCTTTGGAATCAAGACGTTT
CDR3: CATWDGQTDGFGIKTF

V: TRGV3
size: .
J: TRGJP2
DNA: TGTGCACCTCGGGACAGGACGTGGATCAAGACGTTT
CDR3: CAPRDRTWIKTF

V: TRGV9
size: .
J: TRGJP1
DNA: TGTGCCTTTGTGGGAGGTACTTTTACCACTGGTTGGTTCAAGATATTT
CDR3: CAFVGGTFTTGWFKIF

V: TRGV9
size: few
J: TRGJ1/TRGJ2
DNA: TGTGCCTTGTGGGAGTACCCTATAAGAAAACTCTTT
CDR3: CALWEYPIRKLF

V: TRGV10
size: .
J: TRGJ1/TRGJ2
DNA: TGTGCTGCGTGGGACTTAAACCCGCCGGTGAGGTATAAGAAACTCTTT
CDR3: CAAWDLNPPVRYKKLF

V: TRGV3
size: hyperexpanded
J: TRGJP1
DNA: TGTGCCACCTGGGACAGGGGCGGGTCCACTGGTTGGTTCAAGATATTT
CDR3: CATWDRGGSTGWFKIF

V: TRGV8
size: few
J: TRGJ1/TRGJ2
DNA: TGTGCCACCTGGGGATGGAATTATTATAAGAAACTCTTT
CDR3: CATWGWNYYKKLF

V: TRGV2
size: .
J: TRGJP2
DNA: TGTGCCACCTTGGGACGGGCTGTCTCTTATAGTAGTGATTGGATCAAGACGTTT
CDR3: CATLGRAVSYSSDWIKTF

V: TRGV9
size: .
J: TRGJ1/TRGJ2
DNA: TGTGCCCCCCCCTATTATAAGAAACTCTTT
CDR3: CAPPYYKKLF

V: TRGV2
size: .
J: TRGJ1/TRGJ2
DNA: TGTGCCACCTGGAGACGACATTATAAGAAACTCTTT
CDR3: CATWRRHYKKLF

V: TRGV9
size: once
J: TRGJP1
DNA: TGTGCCTTGTGGGAGGTGAGTGGTGTCAAGATATTT
CDR3: CALWEVSGVKIF